This entry lists 15 T cell receptor beta chains sequenced from one sample in a study of shared clonotypes between healthy human individuals. CD8 cells classed as naive were CD45RO-negative and positively selected for CCR7, excluding terminally differentiated effector memory CD45RA+ cells. The protocol was immunoSEQ multiplex PCR, while the TCRdb copy is restricted to in-frame clones and leaves out a portion. This repertoire shows about 2,200,000 clones, more than 85% found once; its top ten account for under 2%. The sample consisted of naive CD8+ T cells from PBMCs. The source is a man between 18 and 29 years old in good health. Some clones in this sample may be carry-over from other donors' samples.

The chain couples TRBV30 to TRBJ2-3, with a possible D match to TRBD2 (5 bases). V lost 3 bases, J lost 3 bases, and 19 bases lay in between. Per germline, CDR1 GTSNPN and CDR2 SVGIG (reference sequence). This CDR3 has 16 amino acids. CDR3 sequence reads: CAWSPFRDATTDTQYF. DNA for the CDR3: TGTGCCTGGAGCCCTTTCCGGGATGCGACGACAGATACGCAGTATTTT. The full variable domain, rest sourced from reference TRBV30 and TRBJ2-3, is SQTIHQWPATLVQPVGSPLSLECTVEGTSNPNLYWYRQAAGRGLQLLFYSVGIGQISSEVPQNLSASRPQDRQFILSSKKLLLSDSGFYLCAWSPFRDATTDTQYFGPGTRLTVL.

Note on this clone: Other DNA sequences in this sample translate to the same CDR3. The chain has TRBV5-1 and TRBJ2-3; no clear D. V was trimmed by 0 bases and J by 0 bases, leaving 5 bases between them. The CDR3 spans 14 residues. Per germline, CDR1 SGHRS and CDR2 YFSETQ. The CDR3 is CASSLGDSTDTQYF. The CDR3, as DNA: TGCGCCAGCAGCTTGGGGGATAGCACAGATACGCAGTATTTT.

The rearrangement links TRBV7-9 to TRBJ1-2; perhaps TRBD1 as D (6 bases). CDR3 length equals 14 residues. V was shortened by 5 bases and J by 7 bases, with 17 bases between the two germline ends. Germline V gene sequence: CDR1 SEHNR, CDR2 FQNEAQ (reference sequence). The CDR3 DNA reads TGTGCCAGCAGCCAGGGGCAGGACGATGCTGGCTACACCTTC. Translating gives CASSQGQDDAGYTF.

The chain carries TRBV27 and TRBJ2-7, with 7 bases that match TRBD2. V lost 6 bases and J lost 2; bases outside the gene matches: 7. CDR3 size: 14 residues. Germline V gives CDR1 MNHEY, CDR2 SMNVEV (reference sequence). The CDR3 DNA reads TGTGCCAGCAGCGCCTCAGCGGGACCCTACGAGCAGTACTTC. Protein product: CASSASAGPYEQYF.

The J gene is TRBJ2-2, the V gene TRBV7-6; tentative D call: TRBD2 (6 bases). The V end lost 2 bases, the J end lost 3 bases, and 22 bases lay between the germline ends. The CDR3 totals 19 residues. Looked up from germline, CDR1 is SGHVS and CDR2 is FNYEAQ. The CDR3 loop is CASSLMVSLASEHTGELFF. Here the CDR3 DNA reads TGTGCCAGCAGCTTAATGGTTTCTCTGGCTAGCGAACACACCGGGGAGCTGTTTTTT.

V usage is TRBV6-1 and J usage is TRBJ1-1; unclear D gene. CDR1 and CDR2 (germline): MNHNS, SASEGT. The CDR3 loop spans 15 amino acids. V was pared by 5 bases and J by 0 bases, with 13 bases between. CDR3 nucleotide sequence: TGTGCCAGCAGTAAACCTGGGAGAATGAACACTGAAGCTTTCTTT. The encoded protein is CASSKPGRMNTEAFF.

This chain joins TRBV7-9 and TRBJ2-1; 8 bases are a match to TRBD2. The germline gives CDR1 SEHNR, CDR2 FQNEAQ (reference sequence). The junction had 2 bases not matched to a gene; V was cut back by 2 bases and J by 8 bases. This CDR3 region has 13 residues. CDR3 amino acids: CASSLLRGDEQFF. The CDR3 coding sequence is TGTGCCAGCAGCTTATTGCGGGGGGATGAGCAGTTCTTC. The complete variable domain, with remaining parts taken from reference TRBV7-9 and TRBJ2-1, reads DTGVSQNPRHKITKRGQNVTFRCDPISEHNRLYWYRQTLGQGPEFLTYFQNEAQLEKSRLLSDRFSAERPKGSFSTLEIQRTEQGDSAMYLCASSLLRGDEQFFGPGTRLTVL.

The chain combines TRBV2 with TRBJ1-5; TRBD1 agrees at 7 bases. Germline assignment: CDR1 SNHLY and CDR2 FYNNEI. CDR3 length equals 17 residues. The J segment lost 0 bases and the V segment lost 3 bases, leaving 8 bases of the junction unmatched. The CDR3 loop is CASSDETGTYSNQPQHF. The CDR3 region has the DNA TGTGCCAGCAGTGACGAGACAGGGACCTATAGCAATCAGCCCCAGCATTTT. Combining the CDR3 with reference TRBV2 and TRBJ1-5 gives the whole variable domain EPEVTQTPSHQVTQMGQEVILRCVPISNHLYFYWYRQILGQKVEFLVSFYNNEISEKSEIFDDQFSVERPDGSNFTLKIRSTKLEDSAMYFCASSDETGTYSNQPQHFGDGTRLSIL.

This sequence joins TRBV29-1 and TRBJ2-1; 9 bases fit TRBD1. Germline loops: CDR1 SQVTM, CDR2 ANQGSEA. CDR3 length equals 15 residues. V trimming: 4 bases; J trimming: 5 bases; junction bases outside the gene matches: 9. The CDR3 nucleotides read TGCAGCGTTGGGGATCCCGGGACAGGGAACAATGAGCAGTTCTTC. As protein: CSVGDPGTGNNEQFF.

The chain links TRBV5-1 to TRBJ2-3; D remains ambiguous. With 2 bases removed from V and 6 bases from J, the gap between germline ends came to 10 bases. Germline lookup yields CDR1 SGHRS and CDR2 YFSETQ. The CDR3 is 13 amino acids. The CDR3 DNA is TGCGCCAGCAGCTTCAACGCTCCGGATACGCAGTATTTT. It translates to CASSFNAPDTQYF.

The V and J genes are TRBV6-1 and TRBJ2-7, with D perhaps matching TRBD1 (6 bases). Germline CDR1 is MNHNS and CDR2 is SASEGT. The CDR3 length is 15 residues. V was pared by 6 bases and J by 13 bases, with 28 bases between. CDR3 loop: CASSNLAGTSIVPYF. DNA of the CDR3: TGTGCCAGCAGCAACTTAGCCGGGACAAGCATAGTGCCCTACTTC.

The chain links TRBV14 to TRBJ2-5; D remains unclear. Germline V CDR1 and CDR2: SGHDN, FVKESK. The V gene lost 4 bases and the J gene lost 3 bases, with 6 bases spanning the gap. The CDR3 loop spans 12 amino acids. The CDR3 loop is CASSLPEETQYF. CDR3 bases: TGTGCCAGCAGCCTCCCTGAAGAGACCCAGTACTTC.

This rearrangement joins TRBV7-2 to TRBJ2-7, with D tentatively TRBD2 (5 bases). In germline, CDR1 is SGHTA, CDR2 FQGNSA. The CDR3 runs 14 residues. The germline V and J ends were trimmed by 1 base and 3 bases, with 10 bases remaining between them. The CDR3 DNA follows: TGTGCCAGCAGCTTAGACGGGAAGGGCTACGAGCAGTACTTC. Its translation is CASSLDGKGYEQYF. Filled out from reference TRBV7-2 and TRBJ2-7, the complete variable domain reads GAGVSQSPSNKVTEKGKDVELRCDPISGHTALYWYRQSLGQGLEFLIYFQGNSAPDKSGLPSDRFSAERTGGSVSTLTIQRTQQEDSAVYLCASSLDGKGYEQYFGPGTRLTVT.

This clone was picked up a small number of times. The V call is TRBV2, the J call TRBJ1-1; 9 nucleotides align to TRBD1. Losses at the gene ends were 8 bases for V and 3 bases for J; bases not matched to a gene: 7. Germline V gene sequence: CDR1 SNHLY, CDR2 FYNNEI. CDR3 length equals 14 residues. The CDR3 region has the DNA TGTGCCAGCCCGGGACAGGGTATTGACACTGAAGCTTTCTTT. Its translation is CASPGQGIDTEAFF.

The gene calls are TRBV11-1 and TRBJ2-1; 12 nucleotides align to TRBD2. Germline-derived CDR1 and CDR2 are SGHAT and FQDESV (reference sequence). V dropped 4 bases and J dropped 7; count of bases not matched to a gene: 11. The length of the CDR3 is 17 residues. The CDR3 here is CASSSILGTSGSNEQFF. As DNA, the CDR3 is TGTGCCAGCAGCTCGATCCTCGGGACTAGCGGGTCGAATGAGCAGTTCTTC.